This is a list of T cell receptor beta chains from one sample in a study of blood T cell repertoires in COVID-19. TCRdb keeps only in-frame clones here, not all; method: immunoSEQ multiplex PCR. In the table there are about 480,000 clones, around 89% of which are singletons. Sequencing input: peripheral blood. The receptors shown here come from a woman aged 45-60 years with COVID-19, enrolled during active disease. CDR3s include the opening cysteine and the closing phenylalanine or tryptophan. A D gene is named only where the DNA matches it firmly. For some rows the clone size is stated as once, few or many, or as a class when expanded; others skip it.

TRBV4-2	.	16	TRBJ2-2	.	CASSPPGARNTGELFF	TGTGCCAGCAGCCCCCCGGGAGCTAGGAACACCGGGGAGCTGTTTTTT
TRBV24-1	.	15	TRBJ2-7	TRBD1	CATSDSFTGAYEQYF	TGTGCCACCAGTGATTCGTTTACAGGGGCCTACGAGCAGTACTTC
TRBV5-1	.	13	TRBJ1-1	.	CASSLSRGTEAFF	TGCGCCAGCAGCTTATCGAGAGGGACTGAAGCTTTCTTT
TRBV7-9	.	17	TRBJ2-7	TRBD2	CASSSGLAGPSSYEQYF	TGTGCCAGCAGCTCGGGACTAGCGGGGCCGAGCTCCTACGAGCAGTACTTC
TRBV25-1	.	14	TRBJ1-2	.	CASSEKGANYGYTF	TGTGCCAGCAGTGAAAAAGGGGCTAACTATGGCTACACCTTC
TRBV6-5	once	13	TRBJ1-2	.	CASSPFRAGGYTF	TGTGCCAGCAGCCCCTTCCGGGCGGGTGGCTACACCTTC
TRBV6-2/TRBV6-3	.	18	TRBJ2-3	.	CASSSHGGSSDVTDTQYF	TGTGCCAGCAGTTCCCACGGGGGTAGCTCGGATGTCACAGATACGCAGTATTTT
TRBV11-3	.	15	TRBJ2-3	TRBD2	CASKKTGGPTDTQYF	TGTGCCAGCAAAAAAACGGGGGGGCCCACAGATACGCAGTATTTT
TRBV7-9	few	15	TRBJ1-2	.	CASSLAEARAYGYTF	TGTGCCAGCAGCTTAGCTGAGGCGAGAGCCTATGGCTACACCTTC
TRBV19	once	12	TRBJ1-3	.	CASSLSGNTIYF	TGTGCCAGTAGTCTCTCTGGAAACACCATATATTTT
TRBV10-3	.	16	TRBJ1-4	.	CAISDRDFSGNEKLFF	TGTGCCATCAGTGATAGGGACTTCTCGGGCAATGAAAAACTGTTTTTT
TRBV7-8	.	17	TRBJ2-7	.	CASSLASSTGHSYEQYF	TGTGCCAGCAGCTTAGCGTCCTCGACAGGCCACTCCTACGAGCAGTACTTC
TRBV2	.	16	TRBJ2-1	.	CASSEGLMTTFDEQFF	TGTGCCAGCAGTGAAGGTTTGATGACTACCTTCGATGAGCAGTTCTTC
TRBV12-5	.	13	TRBJ2-1	.	CASETGYGDEQFF	TGTGCTAGTGAAACGGGGTATGGGGATGAGCAGTTCTTC
TRBV19	.	15	TRBJ1-2	.	CASSIGSRTQGGYTF	TGTGCCAGTAGTATAGGATCACGGACTCAAGGGGGCTACACCTTC